This TCR beta chain is from a study of blood T cell repertoires in COVID-19. The repertoire was sequenced with immunoSEQ multiplex PCR; TCRdb's copy has only in-frame clones and lacks some. The table records under 400,000 clones, approximately 86% of them present only once. The CDR3 has 16 residues. Trimming pared 3 bases from V and 2 bases from J, leaving 17 bases between. Per germline, CDR1 LNHDA and CDR2 SQIVND (reference sequence). This chain connects TRBV19 to TRBJ2-7; no clear D. The specimen was PBMCs or T cells enriched from blood (not recorded which). The receptor's source is a woman in her thirties or forties with acute COVID-19. The CDR3, as DNA: TGTGCCAGTAGTATTATGATGCGGCAGTACCCCTACGAGCAGTACTTC. The encoded protein is CASSIMMRQYPYEQYF.